This T cell receptor beta chain is from a study of technical replicates of blood from several donors. Clones were sequenced by immunoSEQ multiplex PCR, and TCRdb holds only the in-frame ones, with some missing. The data contain around 83,000 clones, 85% to 95% of them singletons. The source material was T cells isolated from PBMCs. The origin of this receptor is a human donor in good health.

The CDR3 here is CASSMAAFDQPQHF. Written as DNA, the CDR3 is TGTGCCAGTAGTATGGCCGCATTCGATCAGCCCCAGCATTTT. The rearrangement links TRBV19 to TRBJ1-5, with no clear D. CDR1 and CDR2 (germline): LNHDA, SQIVND (reference sequence). The CDR3 length is 14 residues. V lost 3 bases, J lost 5 bases, and 11 bases lay in between.